The text below deals with one T cell receptor (beta chain). Its antigen remains unknown. This same CDR3 is encoded by further DNA sequences in the sample. Naive CD8 cells lacked CD45RO, underwent positive selection for CCR7 and left out terminally differentiated effector memory CD45RA+ cells. This entry comes from a study of shared clonotypes between healthy human individuals. The assay was immunoSEQ multiplex PCR, and TCRdb's table has in-frame clones only and misses some. The repertoire has roughly 2,000,000 clones, around 96% of them found once; the top ten carry 1% to 1.5%. Study-wide results and limits: Represented genetic and exposure-history diversity was restricted by having few donors. In a few donors, around 5% of naive CD4 clonotypes appeared in common. Clonotype sharing among donors likely depends on sequencing depth. Sampling involved blood alone; tissue repertoires likely differ.

The sequenced material came from naive CD8+ T cells sorted from blood. The TCR originated in a man younger than 35 in good health.

The CDR3 DNA follows: TGTGCCAGCAGTTACTCAACGGGGGAGAGCTCCTACGAGCAGTACTTC. It translates to CASSYSTGESSYEQYF. The chain couples TRBV6-5 to TRBJ2-7; possibly TRBD2 for D (6 bases). Germline lookup yields CDR1 MNHEY and CDR2 SVGAGI. The CDR3 is 16 residues long. Trimming left V 0 bases short and J 0 bases short, with 12 bases between.